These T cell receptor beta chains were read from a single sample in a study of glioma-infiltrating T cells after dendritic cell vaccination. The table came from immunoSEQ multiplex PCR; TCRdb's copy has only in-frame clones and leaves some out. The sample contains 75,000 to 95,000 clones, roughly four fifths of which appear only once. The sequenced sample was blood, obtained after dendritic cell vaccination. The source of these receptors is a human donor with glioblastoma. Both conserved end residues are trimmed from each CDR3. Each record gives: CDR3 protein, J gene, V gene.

cdr3_aa: ASSFSGTGYNEQF
j_call: TRBJ2-1
v_call: TRBV7-9

cdr3_aa: ASSSGGTAKNIQY
j_call: TRBJ2-4
v_call: TRBV6-6

cdr3_aa: ASTEGQGISNEQF
j_call: TRBJ2-1
v_call: TRBV4-1

cdr3_aa: ASTIAGATSNQPQH
j_call: TRBJ1-5
v_call: TRBV7-2

cdr3_aa: ASSVLSGSRNEQF
j_call: TRBJ2-1
v_call: TRBV9

cdr3_aa: ASSVKTTGTGRSGELF
j_call: TRBJ2-2
v_call: TRBV9

cdr3_aa: ASGLGRTGRNQPQH
j_call: TRBJ1-5
v_call: TRBV12-5

cdr3_aa: ASSPDRTRYNEQF
j_call: TRBJ2-1
v_call: TRBV7-9

cdr3_aa: ASSLAGGRPQH
j_call: TRBJ1-5
v_call: TRBV11-2

cdr3_aa: ASGPHSEIDRYYGYT
j_call: TRBJ1-2
v_call: TRBV5-1

cdr3_aa: ASSYFPGQRTYEQY
j_call: TRBJ2-7
v_call: TRBV6-5

cdr3_aa: ASSPDRTAYEQY
j_call: TRBJ2-7
v_call: TRBV7-9

cdr3_aa: ASSLALAGPVGRNEQF
j_call: TRBJ2-1
v_call: TRBV5-1

cdr3_aa: ASIRGGDNEQF
j_call: TRBJ2-1
v_call: TRBV19

cdr3_aa: ASSEQVYGYT
j_call: TRBJ1-2
v_call: TRBV6-1

cdr3_aa: ASSGNRGGRETQY
j_call: TRBJ2-5
v_call: TRBV5-6

cdr3_aa: ASSFRVGELF
j_call: TRBJ2-2
v_call: TRBV13

cdr3_aa: ASSLPVPGSNTQY
j_call: TRBJ2-3
v_call: TRBV5-4

cdr3_aa: ASSLTGTQGSGANVLT
j_call: TRBJ2-6
v_call: TRBV5-1

cdr3_aa: ASSQDFEGGYGYT
j_call: TRBJ1-2
v_call: TRBV4-2

cdr3_aa: ASSSLAGGLNEQY
j_call: TRBJ2-7
v_call: TRBV6-1

cdr3_aa: ASSLAQGQPQH
j_call: TRBJ1-5
v_call: TRBV7-3

cdr3_aa: ASSLGGQVYSGNTIY
j_call: TRBJ1-3
v_call: TRBV5-5

cdr3_aa: ASSLGPLGGQPQH
j_call: TRBJ1-5
v_call: TRBV5-1

cdr3_aa: ATGRAGVYDEQF
j_call: TRBJ2-1
v_call: TRBV6-1

cdr3_aa: ASSYFIGQGNTEAF
j_call: TRBJ1-1
v_call: TRBV6-5

cdr3_aa: SGGRGPYEQY
j_call: TRBJ2-7
v_call: TRBV29-1

cdr3_aa: ASTRDSNSYEQY
j_call: TRBJ2-7
v_call: TRBV6-5

cdr3_aa: ASSPPSLSGFYNEQF
j_call: TRBJ2-1
v_call: TRBV27

cdr3_aa: ASSIRAQETQY
j_call: TRBJ2-5
v_call: TRBV6-6

cdr3_aa: ASEQGPNQPQH
j_call: TRBJ1-5
v_call: TRBV25-1

cdr3_aa: ASSLIGGASYNEQF
j_call: TRBJ2-1
v_call: TRBV27